This TCR beta chain was recorded in a study of CD8+CD57+ T cells in acquired aplastic anemia. The wider study: The average for DNA from sorted CD4+ and CD8+ cells was about 3.3 ug.

At least ten counts were recorded for this clonotype. Template material for TCR beta VDJ and CDR3 profiling consisted of genomic DNA. TCRdb used MiXCR to reprocess the reads, holding one entry per CDR3 protein. The sample lists some 120,000 distinct CDR3 sequences; 48% were seen once. The germline gives CDR1 SGDLS, CDR2 YYNGEE. The CDR3 has 20 residues. The trim removed 3 bases at V and 4 bases at J, leaving 19 bases unmatched. The rearrangement uses TRBV9 and TRBJ2-5; 12 nucleotides match TRBD2. The sequencing input was sorted CD4+, CD8+, or CD8+CD57+ T cells (not recorded which) from PBMCs. This sequence originates from a human donor in good health, serving as a control. DNA for the CDR3: TGTGCCAGCAGCGCCGGGACTAGCGGGTCTCCTCATCTCGACGCAGAGACCCAGTACTTC. It yields the protein CASSAGTSGSPHLDAETQYF.